The 10 T cell receptor beta chains in this list originate from one sample, sequenced in a study of T-cell memory formation after mild COVID-19. TCRdb fed the 5' RACE reads into MiXCR, producing one record per CDR3 protein. The sample has around 420,000 distinct CDR3 sequences, approximately 24% seen once. The sequencing input was PBMCs or a T cell subset sorted from them (not recorded which). The receptors were sampled from an adult woman who had mild COVID-19 (a few samples of this study predate the infection). Cell type and time point are not known.

The chain employs TRBV3-1 and TRBJ2-1, with TRBD2 matching over 12 bases. Trimming took 0 bases from V and 9 from J; bases not matched to a gene: 6. Germline V lookup: CDR1 LGHDT, CDR2 YNNKEL (reference sequence). The CDR3 has 16 amino acids. The CDR3 loop is CASSQDLTSGGAEQFF. The DNA for the CDR3 is TGTGCCAGCAGCCAAGATCTGACTAGCGGGGGCGCTGAGCAGTTCTTC.

V usage is TRBV7-8 and J usage is TRBJ1-1; D unclear. Trimming shortened V by 8 bases and J by 11 bases, and 15 bases separated the two germline ends. Germline V gene data show CDR1 as SGHVS and CDR2 as FQNEAQ. This CDR3 has 11 residues. The CDR3 DNA reads TGTGCCAGCGGATTTCCAGGAATGGCTTTCTTT. This translates into CASGFPGMAFF.

The table lists this clonotype with a few counts. J is TRBJ1-5 and V is TRBV19; TRBD1 matches 7 bases. There are 15 residues in the CDR3. The J segment lost 5 bases and the V segment lost 5 bases, leaving 9 bases of the junction unmatched. Germline V CDR1 and CDR2: LNHDA, SQIVND (reference sequence). The CDR3 DNA follows: TGTGCCAGTAGTGCAACCGGGACAGCCGATCAGCCCCAGCATTTT. It translates to CASSATGTADQPQHF. The whole variable domain, filled in from reference TRBV19 and TRBJ1-5, reads DGGITQSPKYLFRKEGQNVTLSCEQNLNHDAMYWYRQDPGQGLRLIYYSQIVNDFQKGDIAEGYSVSREKKESFPLTVTSAQKNPTAFYLCASSATGTADQPQHFGDGTRLSIL.

V gene TRBV28 combines with J gene TRBJ1-1; 8 bases map to TRBD1. Trimming removed 4 bases from V and 11 bases from J; junction bases left unmatched: 6. The germline CDR1 and CDR2 sequences are MDHEN and SYDVKM. The CDR3 has 12 residues. CDR3 DNA sequence: TGTGCCAGCAGTTCCTTGGACAGGGCGGCTTTCTTT. Amino acids: CASSSLDRAAFF. Supplemented by reference TRBV28 and TRBJ1-1, the full variable domain reads DVKVTQSSRYLVKRTGEKVFLECVQDMDHENMFWYRQDPGLGLRLIYFSYDVKMKEKGDIPEGYSVSREKKERFSLILESASTNQTSMYLCASSSLDRAAFFGQGTRLTVV.

This clonotype was counted a few times. The chain links TRBV6-6 to TRBJ2-3; D is unresolved. Germline assignment: CDR1 MNHNY and CDR2 SVGAGI (reference sequence). This CDR3 is built from 14 residues. Trimming stripped 2 bases from V and 3 bases from J, with 9 bases between. CDR3 residues: CASSYPQTTDTQYF. The DNA of the CDR3 is TGTGCCAGCAGTTACCCACAGACGACAGATACGCAGTATTTT.

The rearrangement links TRBV18 to TRBJ1-5; D gene unclear. Trimming left V 1 base short and J 0 bases short, with 7 bases between. Germline V gives CDR1 KGHSH, CDR2 LQKENI. CDR3 size: 15 residues. CDR3 DNA: TGTGCCAGCTCACCACGGTCTTCTAGCAATCAGCCCCAGCATTTT. This codes for CASSPRSSSNQPQHF.

The chain uses TRBV9 and TRBJ2-7; D perhaps matches TRBD2 (7 bases). Trimming took 3 bases from V and 7 from J, leaving 17 bases between them. The germline CDR1 and CDR2 sequences are SGDLS and YYNGEE. The CDR3 spans 14 residues. The CDR3 loop reads CASSADRGGSEQYF. In DNA form, the CDR3 reads TGTGCCAGCAGCGCTGATAGGGGGGGCTCGGAGCAGTACTTC.

This clonotype was seen more than once but under ten times. V gene TRBV5-1 combines with J gene TRBJ1-1; 7 bases align to TRBD1. Trimming at V came to 2 bases and at J to 5 bases, leaving 9 bases not matched to a gene. The length of the CDR3 is 15 residues. Germline lookup yields CDR1 SGHRS and CDR2 YFSETQ. The CDR3 loop reads CASSFTTGAGTEAFF. The CDR3 coding sequence is TGCGCCAGCAGCTTTACTACAGGGGCGGGGACTGAAGCTTTCTTT.

V and J are TRBV15 and TRBJ2-7; 14 bases line up with TRBD2. This CDR3 contains 19 residues. V shed 1 base, J shed 5 bases, and the junction held 13 bases outside the gene matches. Germline V gene sequence: CDR1 LNHNV, CDR2 YYDKDF (reference sequence). CDR3 sequence: CATSRAPGLAGVSLDEQYF. As DNA, the CDR3 is TGTGCCACCAGCAGAGCTCCGGGACTAGCGGGAGTTTCTCTCGACGAGCAGTACTTC.

This clonotype showed up just a few times. The CDR3 nucleotides read TGTGCCAGCAGTTTAAACCCCTGGGTAGTCCGGAAAGAGACCCAGTACTTC. As protein: CASSLNPWVVRKETQYF. V gene TRBV27 combines with J gene TRBJ2-5; D remains unclear. Between the trimmed V and J ends, which lost 2 bases and 3 bases, there was a span of 19 bases. Germline lookup yields CDR1 MNHEY and CDR2 SMNVEV (reference sequence). CDR3 length: 17 residues.